This T cell receptor (beta chain) came from a study of shared clonotypes between healthy human individuals. CDR1 is MDHEN and CDR2 is SYDVKM in the germline V gene. The CDR3 extends over 16 amino acids. With 4 bases removed from V and 5 bases from J, the gap between germline ends came to 19 bases. The repertoire was sequenced with immunoSEQ multiplex PCR; TCRdb's copy has only in-frame clones and lacks some. The data hold about 1 million clones, with around 78% observed a single time. The sequencing input was memory CD4+ T cells from PBMCs. Subset meaning: CD45RA-negative fraction. This TCR came from a man aged 18 to 29 in good health. Some clones in this sample may be carry-over from other donors' samples. This sequence joins TRBV28 and TRBJ2-3; the D gene is possibly TRBD2 (6 bases). CDR3 bases: TGTGCCAGCAGTTCACGAAAGGGCGGGACGGAAGATACGCAGTATTTT. It encodes CASSSRKGGTEDTQYF.